These 22 T cell receptor beta chains came from one sample sequenced in a study of blood T cell repertoires in COVID-19. Measured with immunoSEQ multiplex PCR; TCRdb has only the in-frame clones, and not every one. This sample yields 300,000 to 350,000 clones, of which approximately 87% are seen a single time; about 6% belongs to the top ten. Material for sequencing was peripheral blood. These receptors all stem from a woman aged 45-65 years with COVID-19, enrolled during active disease.

V and J are TRBV11-3 and TRBJ1-2, with a tentative D call TRBD1 (5 bases). V was trimmed by 5 bases and J by 8 bases, leaving 21 bases between them. The V gene's germline CDR1 is SGHNT and CDR2 YENEEA. CDR3 length equals 15 residues. Written as DNA, the CDR3 is TGTGCCAGCAGCGAACGACAGACAACCCCCGGCGGCTACACCTTC. This encodes CASSERQTTPGGYTF. Full variable domain (remainder filled in from reference TRBV11-3 and TRBJ1-2): EAGVVQSPRYKIIEKKQPVAFWCNPISGHNTLYWYLQNLGQGPELLIRYENEEAVDDSQLPKDRFSAERLKGVDSTLKIQPAELGDSAVYLCASSERQTTPGGYTFGSGTRLTVV.

The chain combines TRBV30 with TRBJ2-5; a possible D gene is TRBD1 (6 bases). CDR1 is GTSNPN, CDR2 SVGIG, per germline (reference sequence). V gave up 4 bases and J gave up 2 bases, with 8 bases separating them. The CDR3 runs to 12 residues. CDR3 bases: TGTGCCTGGAATCAGGGGCAAGAGACCCAGTACTTC. It specifies CAWNQGQETQYF. Drawing the rest from reference TRBV30 and TRBJ2-5, the complete variable domain is SQTIHQWPATLVQPVGSPLSLECTVEGTSNPNLYWYRQAAGRGLQLLFYSVGIGQISSEVPQNLSASRPQDRQFILSSKKLLLSDSGFYLCAWNQGQETQYFGPGTRLLVL.

CDR3 coding DNA: TGTGCCAGCACTGGACAGGGGATAAACGAGCAGTACTTC. Its protein is CASTGQGINEQYF. The chain carries TRBV2 and TRBJ2-7, with 9 bases matching TRBD1. Looked up from germline, CDR1 is SNHLY and CDR2 is FYNNEI. V was clipped by 7 bases and J by 5 bases; unmatched bases: 6. The CDR3 has 13 amino acids.

The rearrangement uses TRBV12-5 and TRBJ1-2; D not resolved. Per germline, CDR1 LGHNT and CDR2 FRNRAP. Trimming pared 0 bases from V and 6 bases from J, leaving 11 bases between. The CDR3 has 14 residues. CDR3 nucleotides: TGTGCTAGTGGTTTGGTACCCCAGGAGGATGGCTACACCTTC. Protein sequence: CASGLVPQEDGYTF.

The J gene is TRBJ1-3, the V gene TRBV7-9; tentative D call: TRBD1 (6 bases). The germline V and J ends were trimmed by 9 bases and 3 bases, with 9 bases remaining between them. Germline CDR1 and CDR2: SEHNR and FQNEAQ (reference sequence). This CDR3 spans 12 amino acids. The CDR3: CARGASGNTIYF. Here the CDR3 DNA reads TGTGCCAGGGGGGCGAGTGGAAACACCATATATTTT.

V gene TRBV27 combines with J gene TRBJ2-2, with D possibly being TRBD2 (5 bases). The V end lost 3 bases, the J end lost 0 bases, and 8 bases lay between the germline ends. Germline CDR1 MNHEY, CDR2 SMNVEV (reference sequence). This CDR3 is 15 amino acids long. CDR3 sequence (DNA): TGTGCCAGCAGTTTGAGAGCGGCGAACACCGGGGAGCTGTTTTTT. Residues: CASSLRAANTGELFF.

The J gene is TRBJ1-5, the V gene TRBV18; 7 nucleotides match TRBD1. The V gene's germline CDR1 is KGHSH and CDR2 LQKENI. After removal of 6 bases from V and 0 bases from J, the junction contained 8 bases not matched to a gene. The CDR3 sequence is 16 residues long. The CDR3 DNA is TGTGCCAGCTCTCCAACGACAGGGACTAGCAATCAGCCCCAGCATTTT. It yields the protein CASSPTTGTSNQPQHF.

The chain employs TRBV24-1 and TRBJ2-3; D is unresolved. CDR3 size: 14 residues. The germline gives CDR1 KGHDR, CDR2 SFDVKD. The V end was cut by 0 bases, the J end by 6 bases, with 9 bases between. The CDR3 is CATSDLGPLDTQYF. The CDR3 coding sequence is TGTGCCACCAGTGATTTGGGCCCGCTGGATACGCAGTATTTT.

The chain employs TRBV2 and TRBJ2-7; 7 bases are shared with TRBD1. The junction had 5 bases not matched to a gene; V was cut back by 7 bases and J by 5 bases. The CDR3 has 12 amino acids. Germline lookup yields CDR1 SNHLY and CDR2 FYNNEI. The CDR3 loop is CASTMRGHEQYF. CDR3 DNA sequence: TGTGCCAGCACCATGAGGGGGCACGAGCAGTACTTC.

J is TRBJ2-3 and V is TRBV9; D uncertain. Germline-derived CDR1 and CDR2 are SGDLS and YYNGEE. The CDR3 loop spans 15 amino acids. V was cut by 6 bases and J by 3 bases, with 17 bases left in between. The CDR3 sequence is CASNFQNRGTDTQYF. The CDR3 region has the DNA TGTGCCAGCAATTTTCAGAATCGTGGTACAGATACGCAGTATTTT. Together with reference TRBV9 and TRBJ2-3, the CDR3 gives the full variable domain: DSGVTQTPKHLITATGQRVTLRCSPRSGDLSVYWYQQSLDQGLQFLIQYYNGEERAKGNILERFSAQQFPDLHSELNLSSLELGDSALYFCASNFQNRGTDTQYFGPGTRLTVL.

J is TRBJ1-3 and V is TRBV11-2; D is undetermined. Trimming removed 4 bases at V and 5 bases at J, with 6 bases between. Germline CDR1 SGHAT, CDR2 FQNNGV. The CDR3 runs to 12 residues. CDR3 coding DNA: TGTGCCAGCAGCTCCCAGAGAAACACCATATATTTT. It encodes CASSSQRNTIYF.

The V call is TRBV24-1, the J call TRBJ2-5; D is possibly TRBD1 (5 bases). The CDR3 extends over 16 amino acids. The germline CDR1 and CDR2 sequences are KGHDR and SFDVKD. Trimming removed 9 bases from V and 1 base from J, with 20 bases in between. The CDR3 DNA is TGTGCCACCTCACACCCCCTTGACAGTTCCCAAGAGACCCAGTACTTC. Its translation is CATSHPLDSSQETQYF.

V usage is TRBV5-5 and J usage is TRBJ1-5, with 10 bases matching TRBD1. The CDR3 has 14 residues. The ends lost 4 bases at V and 6 bases at J; junction bases unmatched: 4. Looked up from germline, CDR1 is SGHKS and CDR2 is YYEKEE (reference sequence). The CDR3 DNA follows: TGTGCCAGCAGCCCGGGGACAGGGGCTCAGCCCCAGCATTTT. It encodes CASSPGTGAQPQHF.

The chain links TRBV6-5 to TRBJ2-7; 7 nucleotides align to TRBD2. CDR3 length: 15 amino acids. Germline assignment: CDR1 MNHEY and CDR2 SVGAGI. V shed 3 bases, J shed 0 bases, and the junction held 5 bases outside the gene matches. As DNA, the CDR3 is TGTGCCAGCAGTTATGGGGCGGGGGACTCCTACGAGCAGTACTTC. Translating gives CASSYGAGDSYEQYF.

This clone was counted a single time. This sequence joins TRBV25-1 and TRBJ2-2; TRBD2 aligns across 8 bases. Germline V gene data show CDR1 as MGHDK and CDR2 as SYGVNS. The J segment lost 6 bases and the V segment lost 11 bases, leaving 23 bases of the junction unmatched. This CDR3 spans 18 amino acids. The CDR3 protein is CADIGPIGGGKVAGELFF. CDR3 DNA: TGTGCCGACATAGGGCCCATCGGCGGGGGGAAGGTAGCCGGGGAGCTGTTTTTT.

The chain has TRBV4-1 and TRBJ1-1; TRBD1 is a possible D gene (5 bases). Deletions cut 8 bases from V and 1 base from J, with 8 bases between. The CDR3 runs to 12 residues. Germline-derived CDR1 and CDR2 are MGHRA and YSYEKL. The DNA of the CDR3 is TGCGCCAGCCATGGGGCGAACACTGAAGCTTTCTTT. Translation gives CASHGANTEAFF.

This clone has a single count. The chain combines TRBV2 with TRBJ2-5; no definite D call. This CDR3 has 14 residues. V was pared by 8 bases and J by 5 bases, with 18 bases between. The germline V gene encodes CDR1 SNHLY and CDR2 FYNNEI. As DNA, the CDR3 is TGTGCCAGCTTGACCTCCCGACTCGGGGAGACCCAGTACTTC. It codes for CASLTSRLGETQYF.

V usage is TRBV6-5 and J usage is TRBJ1-6; D might be TRBD1 (5 bases). Germline V gene lookup returns CDR1 MNHEY and CDR2 SVGAGI. The CDR3 has 15 residues. V was cut by 7 bases and J by 4 bases, with 14 bases left in between. CDR3 in DNA: TGTGCCAGCATGGAGGGACTCCAATATAATTCACCCCTCCACTTT. This gives the protein CASMEGLQYNSPLHF.

This clone was counted a single time. This chain uses TRBV24-1 with TRBJ2-3; TRBD1 agrees at 9 bases. V lost 3 bases to trimming and J lost 2 bases; unmatched junction nucleotides: 5. Germline V gene lookup returns CDR1 KGHDR and CDR2 SFDVKD. This CDR3 contains 16 residues. The CDR3 nucleotides are TGTGCCACCAGTGATCGGGGACAGGGTCCCACAGATACGCAGTATTTT. Its protein is CATSDRGQGPTDTQYF.

The table lists this clone with a count of one. The chain has TRBV5-6 and TRBJ2-7; D unresolved. The CDR3 is made up of 13 amino acids. Trimming shortened V by 0 bases and J by 2 bases, and 6 bases separated the two germline ends. Germline CDR1 reads SGHDT; CDR2 reads YYEEEE. The CDR3 nucleotides read TGTGCCAGCAGCTTGGTCTCCGCCTACGAGCAGTACTTC. This sequence encodes CASSLVSAYEQYF.

V and J are TRBV11-2 and TRBJ1-2; D perhaps matches TRBD1 (5 bases). CDR1 SGHAT and CDR2 FQNNGV come from the germline V gene. The ends were cut back, 1 base at V and 4 bases at J, with 7 bases in the middle. The CDR3 is 13 amino acids. CDR3: CASSLGQSYGYTF. The CDR3 nucleotides read TGTGCCAGCAGCTTAGGACAGAGCTATGGCTACACCTTC.

The chain uses TRBV6-4 and TRBJ1-1; 10 bases are shared with TRBD1. The V gene's germline CDR1 is MRHNA and CDR2 SNTAGT. With V trimmed by 5 bases and J by 6 bases, 9 bases remained unmatched. The CDR3 has 15 residues. In nucleotides, the CDR3 is TGTGCCAGCAGTCCGGACAGGGGGATTGGGGCTGAAGCTTTCTTT. This gives the protein CASSPDRGIGAEAFF.